One sample yielded the 17 T cell receptor beta chains listed below, sequenced in a study of T cells in Graves' hyperthyroidism and ophthalmopathy (dated 2019 in TCRdb). Library generation was performed with multiplex PCR. For sequencing, an Illumina HiSeq 2000 was employed. The TCR beta CDR3 regions were amplified from the RNA transcripts. The first round of RT-PCR for the TCR CDR3 was performed with the HTBI primer set and the Qiagen OneStep RT-PCR kit. TCRdb itself trimmed the public reads at Q25 with fastp, ran MiXCR and retained productive beta chains. When rows share a CDR3 protein, they turn into one entry using the most common DNA and genes. The sample table lists nearly 750,000 distinct CDR3 sequences, approximately 40% of them with a count of one. The ten largest make up around 30% of the sample. The specimen sequenced was blood. Receptors were obtained from a woman aged 40 to 50 with Graves' hyperthyroidism.

The sample holds a few counts of this clonotype. The chain uses TRBV5-1 and TRBJ1-3; D is unclear. CDR1 is SGHRS and CDR2 is YFSETQ in the germline V gene. The V and J ends lost 0 bases and 0 bases respectively, with 7 bases between them. The CDR3 sequence is 15 residues long. The CDR3 is CASSLEPVSGNTIYF. CDR3 in DNA: TGCGCCAGCAGCTTGGAGCCGGTCTCTGGAAACACCATATATTTT.

The chain is built from TRBV7-9 and TRBJ1-2; weak D call: TRBD1 (6 bases). Between the trimmed V and J ends, which lost 5 bases and 6 bases, there was a span of 16 bases. Germline CDR1 is SEHNR and CDR2 is FQNEAQ (reference sequence). This CDR3 has 14 residues. This CDR3 is CASSPIRGIDGYTF. CDR3 nucleotide sequence: TGTGCCAGCAGCCCAATCAGGGGAATTGATGGCTACACCTTC.

This clonotype occurred many times. CDR3 in DNA: TGTGCCAGCAAGGCCAGGGGGATGATGGTGGCTGAAGCTTTCTTT. The encoded protein is CASKARGMMVAEAFF. The chain has TRBV2 and TRBJ1-1; 7 bases line up with TRBD1. From germline, CDR1 is SNHLY and CDR2 FYNNEI. The CDR3 spans 15 residues. V was pared by 7 bases and J by 6 bases, with 14 bases of the junction left unmatched.

The J gene is TRBJ1-2, the V gene TRBV6-6, with TRBD1 matching over 11 bases. This CDR3 has 16 amino acids. From germline, CDR1 is MNHNY and CDR2 SVGAGI (reference sequence). V lost 9 bases, J lost 4 bases, and 13 bases stayed unmatched. The DNA for the CDR3 is TGTGCCAGTCTTCGGACAGGGGGCAGGTCGAGCTATGGCTACACCTTC. Translated, it gives CASLRTGGRSSYGYTF.

The chain uses TRBV4-3 and TRBJ1-2; TRBD1 matches 7 bases. In germline, CDR1 is LGHNA, CDR2 YSLEER. The CDR3 is made up of 13 amino acids. Trimming cost V 4 bases and J 8 bases; bases outside gene matches: 7. The CDR3 reads CASSPLTGAGYTF. CDR3 coding DNA: TGCGCCAGCAGCCCATTAACAGGGGCCGGCTACACCTTC.

In its sample, this clonotype was seen many times. The chain recombines TRBV7-3 with TRBJ1-2; 8 bases fit TRBD1. The V gene's germline CDR1 is SGHTA and CDR2 FQGTGA. The V gene end was trimmed by 3 bases and the J gene end by 8 bases; junction bases not matched to a gene: 5. The CDR3 contains 13 residues. In DNA, the CDR3 is TGTGCCAGCAGCTTCGACAGGGGAATAGGCTACACCTTC. Translated, it gives CASSFDRGIGYTF.

The chain employs TRBV4-2 and TRBJ2-7; a weak D match, TRBD1 (5 bases). Trimming pared 0 bases from V and 1 base from J, leaving 16 bases between. The CDR3 covers 17 residues. CDR1 is LGHNA, CDR2 YNFKEQ, per germline. In nucleotides, the CDR3 is TGTGCCAGCAGCCAAGACTTGGCAGGGCCCCTTTCCTACGAGCAGTACTTC. Translated, it gives CASSQDLAGPLSYEQYF.

This clonotype came up a few times. In DNA, the CDR3 is TGTGCCACCAGCAGAGGGGGACTAGGGGCAGATACGCAGTATTTT. This gives the protein CATSRGGLGADTQYF. This chain connects TRBV15 to TRBJ2-3; 8 bases align to TRBD2. With 1 base clipped from V and 4 bases from J, the junction kept 4 bases outside the gene matches. Germline CDR1 LNHNV, CDR2 YYDKDF (reference sequence). This CDR3 is 15 amino acids long.

The chain has TRBV13 and TRBJ2-7, with D possibly called TRBD1 or TRBD2 (5 bases each). The germline V gene encodes CDR1 PRHDT and CDR2 FYEKMQ (reference sequence). With 7 bases removed from V and 5 bases from J, the gap between germline ends came to 21 bases. The CDR3 covers 15 residues. CDR3 sequence (DNA): TGTGCCAGCACCCAATCTCCCGGGACCAAAGACGAGCAGTACTTC. This codes for CASTQSPGTKDEQYF.

This clonotype was picked up many times. The chain joins TRBV7-2 to TRBJ2-2; perhaps TRBD1 as D (6 bases). Trimming removed 6 bases at V and 5 bases at J, with 13 bases between. Germline V gene data show CDR1 as SGHTA and CDR2 as FQGNSA. CDR3 length equals 14 residues. CDR3: CASRSTGRTGELFF. DNA for the CDR3: TGTGCCAGCAGGTCTACAGGGCGAACCGGGGAGCTGTTTTTT.

Many counts were recorded for this clonotype. The rearrangement uses TRBV20-1 and TRBJ1-2, with D tentatively TRBD1 (5 bases). Deletions cut 0 bases from V and 2 bases from J, with 13 bases between. The CDR3 length is 15 residues. Per the germline V gene, CDR1 is DFQATT and CDR2 is SNEGSKA (reference sequence). DNA for the CDR3: TGCAGTGCTAGAGATAGAGGGCAGGGAAACTATGGCTACACCTTC. Its translation: CSARDRGQGNYGYTF.

This chain connects TRBV20-1 to TRBJ2-5; 8 bases are shared with TRBD1. The DNA end lines up better with TRBJ2-7; the J call may be wrong. The CDR3 is 14 residues long. Per the germline V gene, CDR1 is DFQATT and CDR2 is SNEGSKA (reference sequence). For the CDR3, the DNA is TGCAGTGCTAGTCTTGGGACAGGCACCTACGAGCAGTACTTC. This gives the protein CSASLGTGTYEQYF.

The chain employs TRBV6-1 and TRBJ1-1; 9 positions match TRBD1. Unmatched junction bases numbered 7, after V lost 6 bases and J lost 5 bases. The CDR3 has 14 amino acids. In germline, CDR1 is MNHNS, CDR2 SASEGT. CDR3 bases: TGTGCCAGCAGAGCTCCGGGACAGGGAACTGAAGCTTTCTTT. Residues: CASRAPGQGTEAFF.

This rearrangement joins TRBV5-1 to TRBJ2-3; possibly TRBD2 for D (6 bases). The CDR3 runs 14 residues. Germline CDR1 reads SGHRS; CDR2 reads YFSETQ. Trimming left V 3 bases short and J 6 bases short, with 14 bases between. The CDR3 spells CASSWRSAGDTQYF. Here the CDR3 DNA reads TGCGCCAGCAGCTGGAGGAGTGCGGGGGATACGCAGTATTTT.

This clonotype was recorded only once. A much bigger clone sits one base away, suggesting this may be a read error. The V and J genes are TRBV6-2 or TRBV6-3 and TRBJ1-2, with TRBD1 matching 8 bases. This CDR3 has 14 amino acids. The trim removed 4 bases at V and 6 bases at J, leaving 7 bases unmatched. Germline CDR1 is MNHEY and CDR2 is SVGEGT. The CDR3 here is CASSSWTGMDGYTF. The CDR3 coding sequence is TGTGCCAGCAGTTCCTGGACAGGGATGGATGGCTACACCTTC.

This clonotype showed up many times. This chain joins TRBV25-1 and TRBJ1-6; D is undetermined. The V end lost 6 bases, the J end lost 9 bases, and 21 bases lay between the germline ends. The CDR3 is 16 amino acids. The germline CDR1 and CDR2 sequences are MGHDK and SYGVNS. This chain's CDR3 is CASSGWMGGLVSPLHF. DNA for the CDR3: TGTGCCAGCAGCGGCTGGATGGGCGGTCTAGTTTCACCCCTCCACTTT.

The rearrangement uses TRBV7-2 and TRBJ1-4, with 9 bases identical to TRBD1. Germline V lookup: CDR1 SGHTA, CDR2 FQGNSA. With 5 bases clipped from V and 3 bases from J, the junction kept 4 bases outside the gene matches. The CDR3 spans 15 residues. Here the CDR3 reads CASSQGDRANEKLFF. DNA of the CDR3: TGTGCCAGCAGCCAGGGGGACAGGGCTAATGAAAAACTGTTTTTT.